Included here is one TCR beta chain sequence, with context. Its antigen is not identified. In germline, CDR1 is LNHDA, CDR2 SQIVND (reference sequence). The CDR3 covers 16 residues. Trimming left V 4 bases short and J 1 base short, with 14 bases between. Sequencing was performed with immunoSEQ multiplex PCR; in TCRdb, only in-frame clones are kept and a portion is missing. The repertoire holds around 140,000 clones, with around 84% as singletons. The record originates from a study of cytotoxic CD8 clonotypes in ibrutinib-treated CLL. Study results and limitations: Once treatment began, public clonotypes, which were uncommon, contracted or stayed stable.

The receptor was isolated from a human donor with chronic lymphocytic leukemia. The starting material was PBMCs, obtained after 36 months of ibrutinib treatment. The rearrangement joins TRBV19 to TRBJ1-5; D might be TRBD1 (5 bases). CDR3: CASSTPGRPSNQPQHF. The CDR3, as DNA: TGTGCCAGTAGTACCCCGGGACGCCCAAGCAATCAGCCCCAGCATTTT.